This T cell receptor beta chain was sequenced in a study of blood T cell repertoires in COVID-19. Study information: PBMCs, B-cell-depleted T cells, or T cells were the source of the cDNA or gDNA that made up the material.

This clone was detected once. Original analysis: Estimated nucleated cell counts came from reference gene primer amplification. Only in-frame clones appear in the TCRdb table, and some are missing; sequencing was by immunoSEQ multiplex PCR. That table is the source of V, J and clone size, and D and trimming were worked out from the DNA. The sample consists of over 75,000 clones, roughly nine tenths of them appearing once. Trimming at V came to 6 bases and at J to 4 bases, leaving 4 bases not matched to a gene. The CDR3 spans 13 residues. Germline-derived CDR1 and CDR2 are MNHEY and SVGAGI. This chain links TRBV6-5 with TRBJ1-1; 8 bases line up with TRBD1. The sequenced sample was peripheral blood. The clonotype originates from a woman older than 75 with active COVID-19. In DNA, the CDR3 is TGTGCCAGCAGGATTGACAGGGGCACTGAAGCTTTCTTT. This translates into CASRIDRGTEAFF.